Reported below is one T cell receptor (beta chain). Its antigen specificity is not known. No base qualities exist here, and no much larger clone lies one base off it. This entry comes from a study of blood T cell repertoires in COVID-19 (dated by TCRdb to the early 2020s). The study in broad terms: Samples from collaborators originated in the United States, Italy and Spain and spanned both the acute and convalescent phases of COVID-19. The material from the prospective study consisted of cDNA or gDNA derived from T cells, B-cell-depleted T cells, or PBMCs. Subjects who had been exposed to COVID-19, were actively infected with it, or had recovered from it provided the deeply sampled blood TCRbeta repertoires that made up the dataset. The repertoires were released in a freely available public database intended as a resource for research on the immune response to SARS-CoV-2. The samples were drawn from two sources: the first 160 participants of the ongoing ImmuneRACE study, and over 1,000 subjects contributed by 6 global collaborators. Sample metadata almost always included a de-identified subject ID, COVID-19 status, age in years and sex. Where HLA class I and class II types were available, the types were taken from metadata supplied by the sample provider, not from assay-based typing. Overall study outcomes, separate from this receptor: The quantity of clinical and demographic metadata differed by source and by participant and was supplied without curation.

The germline V gene gives CDR1 as SGHNT and CDR2 as YENEEA. Between the V and J ends, shortened by 3 bases and 8 bases respectively, the junction contains 10 bases. The CDR3 goes from the cysteine to the phenylalanine over 13 residues. This entry keeps only the CDR3 DNA: 39 bases, framed from base 1. One collaborating source in Seattle enrolled patients during active infection and followed them longitudinally through the course of disease. Whole blood was collected in K2EDTA tubes by collaborating institutions according to the institutions' own protocols. For TCRbeta analysis, collaborators shipped samples in one of three forms: frozen whole blood, isolated PBMCs, or DNA extracted from either of those sample types. The immunoSEQ Assay, a bias-controlled multiplex PCR, was used to amplify TCRbeta CDR3 regions from genomic DNA. As for the original processing: The number of nucleated cells in each sample was estimated by amplification of reference gene primers within the assay. To quantify the absolute abundance of each unique TCRbeta CDR3 rearrangement, sequence reads were collapsed and filtered. For each sample, productive Simpson clonality was calculated as the square root of Simpson's diversity index over productive rearrangements. TCRdb took over this immuneACCESS table, retaining in-frame rearrangements with V and J assigned. Such tables are incomplete; in checked studies, under half of the missing clones stem from an unresolved V gene, and the remainder is unexplained. V and J calls and clone size follow that table, whereas D and trimming were derived from the DNA. A total of more than 150,000 clones appear in this sample, more than 75% of them only once. The biggest ten clones account for roughly an eighth of the sample.

The rearrangement joined TRBV11-3 to TRBJ2-2; a weak D assignment points to TRBD1 (6 bases agree). This clonotype was obtained from a woman in her 70s with COVID-19, enrolled during active disease. The sample consisted of peripheral blood. The DNA sequence follows: TGTGCCAGCAGCTTCCAACAGGGTGGGGAGCTGTTTTTT. Translated, it reads CASSFQQGGELFF.